A selection of T cell receptor beta chains follows, all from one sample in a study of T cell repertoires in cytomegalovirus infection. TCRdb re-derived calls from the reads in MiXCR, one entry per CDR3 protein. The sample gives 150,000 to 200,000 distinct CDR3 sequences, roughly a fifth of which show up once; 2.5% to 3% is in the top ten. Sequenced: PBMCs. The receptors stem from a human donor in good health (CMV status not recorded). Some clones in this sample may be carry-over from other donors' samples. Each CDR3 is given with its conserved first and last residue. The D gene is left open where the match is weak.

>TRBD1|TRBV4-1|TRBJ2-7
CASSQGDRVEQYF
>.|TRBV6-5|TRBJ1-5
CASSTDNSNQPQHF
>TRBD1|TRBV6-2/TRBV6-3|TRBJ2-5
CASSRIGQGQLQETQYF
>.|TRBV10-1|TRBJ2-2
CASSESSGGNTGELFF
>.|TRBV28|TRBJ2-5
CASSFIAGANQETQYF
>.|TRBV5-1|TRBJ2-7
CASSFGTGSYEQYF
>.|TRBV5-1|TRBJ1-1
CASRGLGQGGTEAFF
>.|TRBV7-9|TRBJ2-5
CASSLVLETQYF
>.|TRBV11-3|TRBJ2-1
CASSLEPYPYNEQFF
>.|TRBV6-1|TRBJ2-7
CATLDPFGPAQYF
>.|TRBV7-2|TRBJ2-7
CASSFNPYEQYF
>.|TRBV20-1|TRBJ2-1
CSASPWAGAYNEQFF
>TRBD1|TRBV2|TRBJ1-1
CASRRDRVLGEAFF
>.|TRBV5-5|TRBJ1-2
CASSPAERYGYTF
>.|TRBV7-9|TRBJ2-5
CASSHFEGGETQYF
>TRBD1|TRBV10-3|TRBJ2-5
CAIPNCGTGVCLETQYF
>TRBD2|TRBV7-3|TRBJ2-1
CASSLVYSREGRDNEQFF
>TRBD2|TRBV7-2|TRBJ2-5
CASSGGTSGGQETQYF
>TRBD1|TRBV6-6|TRBJ1-1
CASRSGTGAPEAFF
>TRBD1|TRBV7-6|TRBJ2-6
CASSAPGQGFGGANVLTF
>TRBD1|TRBV28|TRBJ2-3
CASSLGTGGPGTDTQYF